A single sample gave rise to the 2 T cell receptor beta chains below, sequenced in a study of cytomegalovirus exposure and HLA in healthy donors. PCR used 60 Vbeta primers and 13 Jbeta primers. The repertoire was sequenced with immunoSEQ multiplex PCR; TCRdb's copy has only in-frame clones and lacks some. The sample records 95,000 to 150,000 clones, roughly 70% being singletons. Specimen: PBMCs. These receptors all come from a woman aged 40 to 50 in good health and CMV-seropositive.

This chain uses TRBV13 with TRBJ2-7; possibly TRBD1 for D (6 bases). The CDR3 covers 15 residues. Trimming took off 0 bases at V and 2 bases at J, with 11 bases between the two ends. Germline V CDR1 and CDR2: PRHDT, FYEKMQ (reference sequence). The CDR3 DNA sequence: TGTGCCAGCAGCTTAGGCTCACAGGGTACCTACGAGCAGTACTTC. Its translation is CASSLGSQGTYEQYF.

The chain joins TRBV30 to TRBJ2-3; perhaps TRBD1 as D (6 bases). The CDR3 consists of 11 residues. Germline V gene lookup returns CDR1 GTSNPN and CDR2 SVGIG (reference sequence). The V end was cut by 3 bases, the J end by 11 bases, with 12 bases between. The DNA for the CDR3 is TGTGCCTGGAGCGAACAGGGAATGCAGTATTTT. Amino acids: CAWSEQGMQYF.